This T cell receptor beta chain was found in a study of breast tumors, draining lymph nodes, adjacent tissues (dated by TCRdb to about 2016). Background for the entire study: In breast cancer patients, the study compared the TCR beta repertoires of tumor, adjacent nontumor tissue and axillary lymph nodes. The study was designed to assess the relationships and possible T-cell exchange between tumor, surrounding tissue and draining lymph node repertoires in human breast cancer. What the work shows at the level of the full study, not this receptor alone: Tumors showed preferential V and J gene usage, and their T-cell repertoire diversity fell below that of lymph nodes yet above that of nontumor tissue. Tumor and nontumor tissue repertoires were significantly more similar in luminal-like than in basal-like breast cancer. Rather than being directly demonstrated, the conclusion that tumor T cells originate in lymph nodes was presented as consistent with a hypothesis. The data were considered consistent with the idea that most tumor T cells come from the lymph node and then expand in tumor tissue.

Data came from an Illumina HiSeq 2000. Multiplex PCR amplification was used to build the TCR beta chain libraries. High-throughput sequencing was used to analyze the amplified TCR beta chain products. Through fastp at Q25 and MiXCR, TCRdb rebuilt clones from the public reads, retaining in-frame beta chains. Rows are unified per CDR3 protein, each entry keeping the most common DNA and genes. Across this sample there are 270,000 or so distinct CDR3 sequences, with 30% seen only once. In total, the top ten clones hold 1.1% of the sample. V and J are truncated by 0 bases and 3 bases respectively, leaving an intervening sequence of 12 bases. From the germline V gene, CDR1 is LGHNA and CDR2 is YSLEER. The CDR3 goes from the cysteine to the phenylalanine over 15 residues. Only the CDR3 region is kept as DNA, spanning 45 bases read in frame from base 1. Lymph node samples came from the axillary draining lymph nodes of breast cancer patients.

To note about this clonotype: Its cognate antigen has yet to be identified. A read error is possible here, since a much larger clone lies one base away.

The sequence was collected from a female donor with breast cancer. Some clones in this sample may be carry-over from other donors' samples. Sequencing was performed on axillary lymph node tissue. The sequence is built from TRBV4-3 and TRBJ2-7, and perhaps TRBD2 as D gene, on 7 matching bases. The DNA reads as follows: TGCGCCAGCAGCCAAGACCTCGGGGGGCTCTACGAGCAGTACTTC. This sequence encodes CASSQDLGGLYEQYF.